The sequence of this T cell receptor beta chain was determined in a study of OX40 agonist ivuxolimab in advanced cancers. As for the study in general: Patients received ivuxolimab, an intravenous treatment, every 2 weeks at 0.01 to 10 mg/kg. Enrollees could have had prior anti-PD-1, anti-PD-L1 or anti-CTLA-4 therapy, which about 40% had received.

Using immunoSEQ multiplex PCR, the repertoire was profiled, and TCRdb retains in-frame clones only, with some absent. The sample consists of 70,000 or so clones, 86% of them appearing once. Germline V CDR1 and CDR2: ENHRY, SYGVKD. The CDR3 is 18 amino acids. J lost 0 bases, V lost 5 bases, and 12 bases had no gene match. Exclusion of a patient followed from autoimmune disease history or systemic immunosuppression. The TCR originated in an adult with an advanced solid tumor such as melanoma, head and neck, liver or kidney cancer. The chain links TRBV10-3 to TRBJ2-3, with 9 nucleotides matching TRBD2. The sequences come from CD4+ or CD8+ T cells sorted from blood, collected in a trial of the OX40 agonist ivuxolimab. The CDR3 region is CAISKLGLAQSSTDTQYF. The CDR3, as DNA: TGTGCCATCAGTAAGCTAGGACTAGCGCAATCTAGCACAGATACGCAGTATTTT.